This T cell receptor (beta chain) was sequenced for a study of radiation and T cells in renal cell carcinoma. Study results and caveats: Pretreatment tumor biopsies were lacking, so baseline clonotypes are unknown. In blood, top tumor clones expanded by 2 weeks, shrinking by 4.

The method was immunoSEQ multiplex PCR; TCRdb's version includes in-frame clones alone and lacks a portion of them. Of about 150,000 clones listed, around 90% are singletons. As for time point: blood 2 weeks post-SBRT. The sample's treatment: 15 Gy SBRT to primary tumor, nephrectomy 4 weeks later. Radiation-treated patients gave blood at baseline, week 2 and week 4. Worth noting for this clone: Its antigen is currently unknown.

Germline values: CDR1 MNHNY, CDR2 SVGAGI (reference sequence). This CDR3 contains 14 residues. V dropped 2 bases and J dropped 2; count of bases not matched to a gene: 1. This clonotype was obtained from a woman between 50 and 59 years old with renal cell carcinoma. The sequences come from blood, collected from a patient whose treatment included radiotherapy and nephrectomy. The V call is TRBV6-6, the J call TRBJ2-5; 8 bases are shared with TRBD2. DNA for the CDR3: TGTGCCAGCAGTTACGAGCGGGGGCAAGAGACCCAGTACTTC. Translation: CASSYERGQETQYF.